A selection of T cell receptor beta chains follows, all from one sample in a study of multiple sclerosis patients with progressive multifocal leukoencephalopathy. Produced via immunoSEQ multiplex PCR; TCRdb's table is partial and in-frame only. The sample has tens of thousands of clones, about 90% seen once; the top ten hold approximately 1.4%. The sequenced sample was PBMCs, obtained from a patient treated with natalizumab. These receptors were obtained from a human donor with multiple sclerosis. Each CDR3 is given without its conserved first and last residue.

v_gene: TRBV9; len: 13; j_gene: TRBJ1-1; CDR3aa: ASSVVGTGGTEAF
v_gene: TRBV5-6; len: 12; j_gene: TRBJ1-1; CDR3aa: ASSVGQTNTEAF
v_gene: TRBV10-3; len: 10; j_gene: TRBJ2-7; CDR3aa: AISEDGREQY
v_gene: TRBV5-6; len: 16; j_gene: TRBJ2-6; CDR3aa: ASSPRGTGGSGANVLT
v_gene: TRBV4-2; len: 11; j_gene: TRBJ1-4; CDR3aa: ASSQEATEKLF
v_gene: TRBV6-4; len: 14; j_gene: TRBJ2-3; CDR3aa: ASSGGGAGGFGTQY
v_gene: TRBV30; len: 10; j_gene: TRBJ1-1; CDR3aa: AWHKGLRLAF
v_gene: TRBV5-1; len: 14; j_gene: TRBJ1-3; CDR3aa: ASSFGSRTSGNTIY
v_gene: TRBV7-9; len: 16; j_gene: TRBJ1-2; CDR3aa: ASSLDFRDRGPGRGYT
v_gene: TRBV6-7; len: 13; j_gene: TRBJ1-6; CDR3aa: ASNNETVHNSPLH
v_gene: TRBV4-2; len: 14; j_gene: TRBJ2-2; CDR3aa: ASSQEVGQGTGELF
v_gene: TRBV7-6; len: 11; j_gene: TRBJ1-1; CDR3aa: ASSPVEGFEAF
v_gene: TRBV28; len: 11; j_gene: TRBJ1-1; CDR3aa: ASDTGMNTEAF
v_gene: TRBV4-1; len: 16; j_gene: TRBJ2-4; CDR3aa: ASSQDGALSLAKNIQY
v_gene: TRBV5-6; len: 13; j_gene: TRBJ2-6; CDR3aa: ANSYQSSGANVLT
v_gene: TRBV7-9; len: 11; j_gene: TRBJ2-5; CDR3aa: ASSLDGGETQY
v_gene: TRBV19; len: 13; j_gene: .; CDR3aa: ASSIAQGTGYEQY
v_gene: TRBV7-8; len: 14; j_gene: TRBJ2-7; CDR3aa: ASSSWRVNRIYEQY
v_gene: TRBV6-6; len: 11; j_gene: TRBJ2-2; CDR3aa: ASSYRDTGELF
v_gene: TRBV19; len: 14; j_gene: TRBJ2-3; CDR3aa: ASSIVGGGNTDTQY
v_gene: TRBV7-8; len: 13; j_gene: TRBJ1-1; CDR3aa: ASTEGSAMNTEAF
v_gene: TRBV5-1; len: 11; j_gene: TRBJ2-1; CDR3aa: ASSTTGNRQQF
v_gene: TRBV7-8; len: 14; j_gene: TRBJ1-3; CDR3aa: ASSLGTVSSGNTIY
v_gene: TRBV5-1; len: 13; j_gene: TRBJ2-7; CDR3aa: ASSFRGEETYEQY
v_gene: TRBV19; len: 10; j_gene: TRBJ2-5; CDR3aa: ASSVGQETQY
v_gene: TRBV9; len: 16; j_gene: TRBJ2-2; CDR3aa: ASSGRMTSGANTGELF
v_gene: TRBV11-2; len: 12; j_gene: TRBJ1-2; CDR3aa: ASSLAVTNYGYT
v_gene: TRBV18; len: 18; j_gene: TRBJ1-3; CDR3aa: ASSPALQGPTRFSGNTIY
v_gene: TRBV7-2; len: 13; j_gene: TRBJ1-5; CDR3aa: ASSLYPDRAQPQH
v_gene: TRBV7-2; len: 12; j_gene: TRBJ1-1; CDR3aa: ASSLGTANAEAF
v_gene: TRBV10-2; len: 11; j_gene: TRBJ2-1; CDR3aa: ASRGLAGTEQF
v_gene: TRBV25-1; len: 14; j_gene: TRBJ1-2; CDR3aa: ASSEGGGSSSGGYT
v_gene: TRBV28; len: 13; j_gene: TRBJ1-1; CDR3aa: ASSNSAGRDTEAF
v_gene: TRBV7-2; len: 13; j_gene: TRBJ1-1; CDR3aa: ASSSGGGSGTEAF
v_gene: TRBV5-6; len: 11; j_gene: TRBJ2-3; CDR3aa: ASSEGQSDTQY
v_gene: TRBV30; len: 13; j_gene: TRBJ1-2; CDR3aa: AWSDAVGMDYGYT
v_gene: TRBV11-2; len: 13; j_gene: TRBJ2-7; CDR3aa: ASSLRSPSSYEQY
v_gene: TRBV28; len: 13; j_gene: TRBJ1-2; CDR3aa: ASSSGDRGAGGYT
v_gene: TRBV27; len: 13; j_gene: TRBJ1-1; CDR3aa: ASSPGGGWGAEAF
v_gene: TRBV7-2; len: 12; j_gene: TRBJ1-2; CDR3aa: ASSLSGQGYGYT
v_gene: TRBV4-1; len: 14; j_gene: TRBJ1-3; CDR3aa: ASSLLRTHSGNTIY
v_gene: TRBV18; len: 14; j_gene: TRBJ1-5; CDR3aa: ASSPNTGDSNQPQH
v_gene: TRBV28; len: 12; j_gene: TRBJ1-2; CDR3aa: ASIPRGPNYGYT
v_gene: TRBV6-1; len: 16; j_gene: TRBJ1-2; CDR3aa: ASSDRDKGASVPYGYT
v_gene: TRBV10-3; len: 13; j_gene: TRBJ1-6; CDR3aa: AINTDGASNSPLH
v_gene: TRBV7-9; len: 13; j_gene: TRBJ1-5; CDR3aa: ASSSATGPNQPQH
v_gene: TRBV9; len: 9; j_gene: TRBJ1-2; CDR3aa: ASSYSGGYT
v_gene: TRBV18; len: 10; j_gene: TRBJ1-2; CDR3aa: ASSERSYGYT
v_gene: TRBV18; len: 14; j_gene: TRBJ1-1; CDR3aa: ASSPQSGVGDTEAF
v_gene: TRBV5-4; len: 15; j_gene: TRBJ2-2; CDR3aa: ASSLVLGTEGFGELF
v_gene: TRBV7-8; len: 12; j_gene: TRBJ1-1; CDR3aa: ASSLAGGPTEAF
v_gene: TRBV2; len: 13; j_gene: TRBJ1-2; CDR3aa: ASSERRGVDNGYT
v_gene: TRBV9; len: 11; j_gene: TRBJ2-3; CDR3aa: ASSAGSTDTQY
v_gene: TRBV6-5; len: 12; j_gene: TRBJ1-5; CDR3aa: ASTSGVGVQPQH
v_gene: TRBV25-1; len: 14; j_gene: TRBJ1-6; CDR3aa: ASNLRIVTDNSPLH
v_gene: TRBV21-1; len: 13; j_gene: TRBJ2-7; CDR3aa: ASSNQGQASYEQY
v_gene: TRBV28; len: 11; j_gene: TRBJ1-2; CDR3aa: ASTVSRRDGYT